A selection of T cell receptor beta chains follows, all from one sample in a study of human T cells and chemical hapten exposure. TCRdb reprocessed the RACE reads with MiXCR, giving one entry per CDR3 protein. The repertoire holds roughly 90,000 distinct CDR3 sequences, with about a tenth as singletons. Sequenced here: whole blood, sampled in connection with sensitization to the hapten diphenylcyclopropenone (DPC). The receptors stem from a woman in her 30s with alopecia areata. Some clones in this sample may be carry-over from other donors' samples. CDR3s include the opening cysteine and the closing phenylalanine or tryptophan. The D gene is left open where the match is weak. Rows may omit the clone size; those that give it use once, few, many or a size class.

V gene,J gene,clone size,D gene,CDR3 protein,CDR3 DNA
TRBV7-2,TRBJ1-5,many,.,CASSLEGGRQPQHF,TGTGCCAGCAGCTTAGAGGGGGGCCGGCAGCCCCAGCATTTT
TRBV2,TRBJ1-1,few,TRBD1,CASTNGADREAFF,TGTGCCAGCACTAACGGGGCGGACAGGGAAGCTTTCTTT
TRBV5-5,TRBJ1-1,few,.,CASSLDLRFTEAFF,TGTGCCAGCAGCTTGGACCTGCGTTTCACTGAAGCTTTCTTT
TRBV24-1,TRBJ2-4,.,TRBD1,CATSDFRDSKNIQYF,TGTGCCACCAGTGATTTTCGGGACAGTAAAAACATTCAGTACTTC
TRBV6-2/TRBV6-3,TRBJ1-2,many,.,CASSYGGTPNYGYTF,TGTGCCAGCAGTTACGGGGGGACCCCTAACTATGGCTACACCTTC
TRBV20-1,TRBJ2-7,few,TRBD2,CSARDRGRANEQYF,TGCAGTGCTAGAGATCGAGGGAGGGCCAACGAGCAGTACTTC
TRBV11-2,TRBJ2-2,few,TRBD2,CASSGGVGGELFF,TGTGCCAGCAGCGGGGGGGTCGGCGGGGAGCTGTTTTTT
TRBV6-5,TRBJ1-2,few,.,CASRPFWELDGYTF,TGTGCCAGCAGACCCTTCTGGGAGCTGGATGGCTACACCTTC
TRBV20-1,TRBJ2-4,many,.,CSARGGHLVAKNIQYF,TGCAGTGCTAGGGGAGGACACCTTGTAGCCAAAAACATTCAGTACTTC
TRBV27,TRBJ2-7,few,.,CASRDFELQYF,TGTGCCAGCCGGGACTTCGAATTGCAGTACTTC
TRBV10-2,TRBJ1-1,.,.,CASSESRATEAFF,TGCGCCAGCAGTGAGTCAAGGGCCACTGAAGCTTTCTTT
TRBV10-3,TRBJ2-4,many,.,CAISEAPTVTLKNIQYF,TGTGCCATCAGTGAGGCCCCGACAGTCACTTTAAAAAACATTCAGTACTTC
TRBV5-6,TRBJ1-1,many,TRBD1,CASSRTGDRAFF,TGTGCCAGCAGCCGGACAGGGGACCGAGCTTTCTTT
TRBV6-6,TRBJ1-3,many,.,CASSYSAPSGNTIYF,TGTGCCAGCAGTTACTCGGCCCCGTCTGGAAACACCATATATTTT
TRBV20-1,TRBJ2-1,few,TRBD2,CSAGSGIPNEQFF,TGCAGTGCTGGTAGCGGGATCCCAAATGAGCAGTTCTTC
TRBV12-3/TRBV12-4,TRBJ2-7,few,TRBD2,CASRRGLESYEQYF,TGTGCCAGCAGGAGGGGACTAGAGTCCTACGAGCAGTACTTC
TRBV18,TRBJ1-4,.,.,CASSPFRSQFNEKLFF,TGTGCCAGCTCACCATTTCGGAGTCAATTCAATGAAAAACTGTTTTTT
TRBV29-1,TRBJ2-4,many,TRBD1,CSVWTGRTKNIQYF,TGCAGCGTTTGGACAGGGAGAACCAAAAACATTCAGTACTTC
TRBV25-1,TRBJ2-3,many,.,CASRSFSTDTQYF,TGTGCCAGCAGGTCCTTCAGCACAGATACGCAGTATTTT
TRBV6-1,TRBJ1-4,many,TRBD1,CASSGQGASPTNEKLFF,TGTGCCAGCAGCGGACAGGGGGCATCCCCGACTAATGAAAAACTGTTTTTT
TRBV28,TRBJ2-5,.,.,CASSFSSYETQYF,TGTGCCAGCAGTTTCTCCAGTTACGAGACCCAGTACTTC
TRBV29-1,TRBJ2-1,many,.,CSVERGLDQVLF,TGCAGCGTTGAAAGGGGCCTGGATCAGGTACTCTTC
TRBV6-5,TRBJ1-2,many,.,CASSLDGITPDGYTF,TGTGCCAGCAGCCTGGACGGTATTACGCCCGACGGCTACACCTTC
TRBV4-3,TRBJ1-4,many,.,CASSRSSSREKLFF,TGCGCCAGCAGCCGGAGTTCCTCGCGGGAAAAACTGTTTTTT
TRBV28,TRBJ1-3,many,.,CAAMGVGNTIYF,TGTGCCGCGATGGGCGTAGGAAACACCATATATTTT
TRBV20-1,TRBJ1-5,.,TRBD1,CSAIPRGQGAVQPQHF,TGCAGTGCTATCCCGAGGGGACAGGGGGCCGTGCAGCCCCAGCATTTT
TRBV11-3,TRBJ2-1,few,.,CASSQRGSAQGEQFF,TGTGCCAGCAGCCAACGGGGGAGCGCACAGGGGGAGCAGTTCTTC
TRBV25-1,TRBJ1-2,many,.,CASRVNGGQGYTF,TGTGCCAGCCGAGTTAATGGGGGCCAGGGCTACACCTTC
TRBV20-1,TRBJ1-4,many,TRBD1,CSALQGDEKLFF,TGCAGTGCTCTCCAGGGGGATGAAAAACTGTTTTTT
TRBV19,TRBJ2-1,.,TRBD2,CASTETSGGNNEQFF,TGTGCCAGTACCGAGACTAGCGGGGGTAACAATGAGCAGTTCTTC
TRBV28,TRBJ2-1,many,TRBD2,CASSGSGSSYNEQFF,TGTGCCAGTAGCGGGAGCGGGAGCTCCTACAATGAGCAGTTCTTC
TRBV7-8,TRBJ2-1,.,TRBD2,CASSLEGGSSYNEQFF,TGTGCCAGCAGCTTAGAGGGCGGGAGCTCCTACAATGAGCAGTTCTTC
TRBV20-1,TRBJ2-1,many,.,CSASGSSYNEQFF,TGCAGTGCTTCAGGTAGCTCCTACAATGAGCAGTTCTTC
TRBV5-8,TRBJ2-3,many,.,CASSLGRSTDTQYF,TGTGCCAGCAGCTTAGGAAGGAGCACAGATACGCAGTATTTT
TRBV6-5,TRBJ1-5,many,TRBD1,CASSRTGSNQPQHF,TGTGCCAGCAGTAGGACAGGTAGCAATCAGCCCCAGCATTTT
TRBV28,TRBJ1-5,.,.,CASRSTGKGNQPQHF,TGTGCCAGCAGGTCTACAGGGAAGGGCAATCAGCCCCAGCATTTT
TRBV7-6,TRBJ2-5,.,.,CASSLLLETQYF,TGTGCCAGCAGCTTATTGTTGGAGACCCAGTACTTC
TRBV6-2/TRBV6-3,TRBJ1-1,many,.,CASRRGTEAFF,TGTGCCAGCAGACGAGGAACTGAAGCTTTCTTT
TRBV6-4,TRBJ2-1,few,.,CASRQGPYNEQFF,TGTGCCAGCAGGCAGGGACCCTACAATGAGCAGTTCTTC
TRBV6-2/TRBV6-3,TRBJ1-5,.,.,CASSWGWGNQPQHF,TGTGCCAGCAGTTGGGGATGGGGCAATCAGCCCCAGCATTTT
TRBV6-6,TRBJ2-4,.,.,CASSGGAEFNIQYF,TGTGCCAGCAGCGGGGGTGCCGAATTCAACATTCAGTACTTC
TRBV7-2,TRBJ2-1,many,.,CASSPLTTIAHEQFF,TGTGCCAGCAGCCCCCTTACAACGATAGCCCATGAGCAGTTCTTC